Presented here are 19 T cell receptor beta chains from one specimen sequenced in a study of CD8+ T cells in alopecia areata. Extraction of RNA preceded its reverse transcription into cDNA, which served as the sequencing template. Using immunoSEQ multiplex PCR, the repertoire was profiled, and TCRdb retains in-frame clones only, with some absent. The sample consists of some 150,000 clones, 45% to 60% of them appearing once. The sample was CD8+ T cells sorted from blood, taken at week 0. The receptors shown here come from a human donor with alopecia areata.

A word on this clone: One end of the junction is discordant with germline, which a read error may explain. CDR3 sequence reads: CAISERPIEQFF. In DNA, the CDR3 is TGTGCCATCAGTGAGCGGCCCATAGAGCAGTTCTTC. The chain employs TRBV6-1 and TRBJ2-1; tentative D call: TRBD2 (5 bases). There are 12 residues in the CDR3. The germline CDR1 and CDR2 sequences are MNHNS and SASEGT.

This clone occurred a few times. The chain combines TRBV7-8 with TRBJ2-3; 10 positions match TRBD2. The CDR3 runs 16 residues. V lost 6 bases and J lost 2; bases outside the gene matches: 8. Germline CDR1 SGHVS, CDR2 FQNEAQ. The CDR3 DNA reads TGTGCCAGCAGAGGGTCACTAGCGGGGAACACAGATACGCAGTATTTT. Its translation is CASRGSLAGNTDTQYF. The full variable domain, in which reference TRBV7-8 and TRBJ2-3 provide the parts outside the CDR3, is GAGVSQSPRYKVAKRGQDVALRCDPISGHVSLFWYQQALGQGPEFLTYFQNEAQLDKSGLPSDRFFAERPEGSVSTLKIQRTQQEDSAVYLCASRGSLAGNTDTQYFGPGTRLTVL.

The CDR3 sequence: CSVTPGQDSYEQYF. The CDR3 DNA follows: TGCAGCGTCACACCCGGACAGGACTCCTACGAGCAGTACTTC. The V gene is TRBV29-1, the J gene TRBJ2-7; 7 bases match TRBD1. Germline CDR1 SQVTM, CDR2 ANQGSEA. J lost 0 bases, V lost 6 bases, and 8 bases had no gene match. This CDR3 comprises 14 residues.

This chain connects TRBV4-1 to TRBJ1-2; 8 nucleotides match TRBD1. Trimming at V came to 4 bases and at J to 2 bases, leaving 3 bases not matched to a gene. Germline V gives CDR1 MGHRA, CDR2 YSYEKL. This CDR3 has 14 amino acids. This CDR3 is CASSPDRGNYGYTF. DNA for the CDR3: TGCGCCAGCAGCCCTGACAGGGGAAACTATGGCTACACCTTC.

This clone showed up just a few times. V is TRBV13 and J is TRBJ2-7, with 14 bases matching TRBD2. V was pared by 5 bases and J by 4 bases, with 7 bases of the junction left unmatched. The germline gives CDR1 PRHDT, CDR2 FYEKMQ (reference sequence). The CDR3 runs 16 residues. As DNA, the CDR3 is TGTGCCAGCAGCCGGACTAGCGGGGGGCCCCAGTACGAGCAGTACTTC. Residues: CASSRTSGGPQYEQYF.

This clone was counted only a few times. The V call is TRBV7-2, the J call TRBJ1-6; D remains ambiguous. V lost 0 bases and J lost 7, with 10 bases in between. This CDR3 contains 15 residues. Germline CDR1 reads SGHTA; CDR2 reads FQGNSA. CDR3 bases: TGTGCCAGCAGCTTAGCGGAGTTCCGGAATTCACCCCTCCACTTT. Translation: CASSLAEFRNSPLHF.

The chain carries TRBV29-1 and TRBJ2-1; D is unresolved. The V gene's germline CDR1 is SQVTM and CDR2 ANQGSEA. The CDR3 loop spans 15 amino acids. The ends were cut back, 0 bases at V and 4 bases at J, with 13 bases in the middle. Written as DNA, the CDR3 is TGCAGCGTTGAAGATTCAGGACGGGCATACAATGAGCAGTTCTTC. Its translation is CSVEDSGRAYNEQFF.

In nucleotides, the CDR3 is TGCGCCAGCAGCCCTGTAACAGGGACCCCCTACGAGCAGTACTTC. Translating it yields CASSPVTGTPYEQYF. The rearrangement joins TRBV4-1 to TRBJ2-7; D possibly corresponds to TRBD1 (6 bases). The CDR3 contains 15 residues. CDR1 and CDR2 (germline): MGHRA, YSYEKL. The germline V and J ends were trimmed by 4 bases and 2 bases, with 15 bases remaining between them.

The J gene is TRBJ2-7, the V gene TRBV27; 7 bases agree with TRBD1. The CDR3 length is 15 residues. Germline V gene lookup returns CDR1 MNHEY and CDR2 SMNVEV (reference sequence). The trim removed 3 bases at V and 2 bases at J, leaving 7 bases unmatched. CDR3: CASSFQGQKTYEQYF. CDR3 sequence (DNA): TGTGCCAGCAGTTTCCAGGGACAGAAAACCTACGAGCAGTACTTC.

The gene calls are TRBV10-3 and TRBJ1-2; 10 nucleotides match TRBD1. CDR3 length: 11 amino acids. Looked up from germline, CDR1 is ENHRY and CDR2 is SYGVKD. V lost 8 bases, J lost 6 bases, and 0 bases stayed unmatched. CDR3 nucleotide sequence: TGTGCCATCGGACAGGGGGATGGCTACACCTTC. It codes for CAIGQGDGYTF.

This rearrangement joins TRBV27 to TRBJ1-4; TRBD1 matches at 9 bases. V was clipped by 2 bases and J by 7 bases; unmatched bases: 2. The CDR3 is 14 residues long. Per germline, CDR1 MNHEY and CDR2 SMNVEV (reference sequence). In nucleotides, the CDR3 is TGTGCCAGCAGTTTAGGGACAGGGTTTGAAAAACTGTTTTTT. This translates into CASSLGTGFEKLFF.

The rearrangement joins TRBV29-1 to TRBJ2-2; 8 bases match TRBD1. Germline assignment: CDR1 SQVTM and CDR2 ANQGSEA. The CDR3 has 12 amino acids. The CDR3 loop is CASTGVTGELFF. CDR3 DNA sequence: TGCGCCTCGACAGGGGTAACCGGGGAGCTGTTTTTT.

The V and J genes are TRBV29-1 and TRBJ2-7, with 7 bases identical to TRBD1. This CDR3 comprises 15 residues. Germline V gives CDR1 SQVTM, CDR2 ANQGSEA. J gave up 4 bases and V 4 bases, and 13 bases lay outside the gene matches. The CDR3: CSVVVLTTGQYEQYF. In DNA, the CDR3 is TGCAGCGTTGTCGTGTTGACGACAGGGCAATACGAGCAGTACTTC.

The chain has TRBV5-1 and TRBJ1-2; D gene unclear. This CDR3 spans 12 amino acids. Trimming took 2 bases from V and 6 from J, leaving 8 bases between them. CDR1 is SGHRS, CDR2 YFSETQ, per germline. CDR3 bases: TGCGCCAGCAGCTTAACAAACCATGGCTACACCTTC. Translated, it gives CASSLTNHGYTF.

The CDR3 protein is CASRQGLASPDTQYF. In nucleotides, the CDR3 is TGTGCCAGCAGACAAGGACTAGCGTCCCCAGATACGCAGTATTTT. This chain uses TRBV2 with TRBJ2-3, with 9 positions matching TRBD2. Per the germline V gene, CDR1 is SNHLY and CDR2 is FYNNEI. This CDR3 region has 15 residues. J lost 4 bases, V lost 6 bases, and 8 bases had no gene match.

The chain employs TRBV7-8 and TRBJ2-4, with TRBD2 matching 16 bases. CDR1 SGHVS and CDR2 FQNEAQ come from the germline V gene. V lost 4 bases to trimming and J lost 6 bases; unmatched junction nucleotides: 6. The CDR3 totals 17 residues. DNA of the CDR3: TGTGCCAGCAGCTCGGGACTAGCGGGGGGGCCACGAAACATTCAGTACTTC. Translated: CASSSGLAGGPRNIQYF.

The rearrangement uses TRBV9 and TRBJ1-2; TRBD1 matches 9 bases. Per the germline V gene, CDR1 is SGDLS and CDR2 is YYNGEE. With 5 bases clipped from V and 2 bases from J, the junction kept 4 bases outside the gene matches. CDR3 length: 14 residues. CDR3 in DNA: TGTGCCAGCAGGGGACAGGGCCCCAACTATGGCTACACCTTC. Its translation is CASRGQGPNYGYTF.

V gene TRBV20-1 combines with J gene TRBJ2-7; a possible D gene is TRBD1 (6 bases). V was clipped by 5 bases and J by 7 bases, with 12 bases between them. The germline V gene encodes CDR1 DFQATT and CDR2 SNEGSKA (reference sequence). CDR3 length: 11 residues. CDR3 residues: CSAPVGGEQYF. The CDR3 region has the DNA TGCAGTGCTCCGGTAGGGGGTGAGCAGTACTTC.

The V gene is TRBV5-1, the J gene TRBJ2-1; no reliable D call. Trimming stripped 0 bases from V and 6 bases from J, with 4 bases between. The CDR3 sequence is 12 residues long. Germline-derived CDR1 and CDR2 are SGHRS and YFSETQ. CDR3 in amino acids: CASSLGGNEQFF. The DNA for the CDR3 is TGCGCCAGCAGCTTGGGAGGCAATGAGCAGTTCTTC.